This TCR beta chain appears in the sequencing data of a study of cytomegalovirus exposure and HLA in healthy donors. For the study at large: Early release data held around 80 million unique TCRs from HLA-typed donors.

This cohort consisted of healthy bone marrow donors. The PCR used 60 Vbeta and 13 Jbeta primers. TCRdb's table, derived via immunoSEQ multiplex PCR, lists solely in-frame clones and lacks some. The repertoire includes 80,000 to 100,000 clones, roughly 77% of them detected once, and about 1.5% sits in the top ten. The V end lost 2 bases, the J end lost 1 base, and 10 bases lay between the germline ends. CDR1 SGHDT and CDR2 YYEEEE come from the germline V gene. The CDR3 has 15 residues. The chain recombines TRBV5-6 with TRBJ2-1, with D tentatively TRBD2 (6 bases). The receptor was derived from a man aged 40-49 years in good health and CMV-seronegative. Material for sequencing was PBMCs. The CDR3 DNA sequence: TGTGCCAGCAGCTTCCGGGACTCGTCCTACAATGAGCAGTTCTTC. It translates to CASSFRDSSYNEQFF.